What follows are 32 T cell receptor beta chains derived from one specimen sequenced in a study of T cell repertoires in cytomegalovirus infection. What these receptors recognize is not known. TCRdb re-analysed the reads in MiXCR, keeping a single row per CDR3 protein. The sample contains over 50,000 distinct CDR3 sequences, 20% of which appear only once. This material consisted of CD8+ T cells from cultured PBMCs, taken from culture after CMV antigen stimulation. These receptors were collected from a human donor in good health (CMV status not recorded). Some clones in this sample may be carry-over from other donors' samples.

This clonotype has a handful of counts. The chain combines TRBV4-1 with TRBJ1-1, with 7 bases aligning to TRBD1. This CDR3 comprises 14 residues. V trimming: 5 bases; J trimming: 3 bases; junction bases outside the gene matches: 6. Germline V lookup: CDR1 MGHRA, CDR2 YSYEKL. CDR3 amino acids: CASSRQGVDTEAFF. In nucleotides, the CDR3 is TGCGCCAGCAGCAGGCAGGGGGTAGACACTGAAGCTTTCTTT.

The chain uses TRBV7-2 and TRBJ2-1; TRBD2 aligns across 12 bases. Germline V gene data show CDR1 as SGHTA and CDR2 as FQGNSA. The CDR3 sequence is 16 residues long. V shed 3 bases, J shed 6 bases, and the junction held 6 bases outside the gene matches. The CDR3 coding sequence is TGTGCCAGCAGCTTGTCTAGCGGGGGGGCCGTCAATGAGCAGTTCTTC. Translation gives CASSLSSGGAVNEQFF. Supplemented by reference TRBV7-2 and TRBJ2-1, the full variable domain reads GAGVSQSPSNKVTEKGKDVELRCDPISGHTALYWYRQSLGQGLEFLIYFQGNSAPDKSGLPSDRFSAERTGGSVSTLTIQRTQQEDSAVYLCASSLSSGGAVNEQFFGPGTRLTVL.

J is TRBJ1-6 and V is TRBV9; D is unclear. The CDR3 has 13 residues. CDR1 is SGDLS, CDR2 YYNGEE, per germline. The ends were cut back, 0 bases at V and 10 bases at J, with 8 bases in the middle. The CDR3 DNA reads as TGTGCCAGCAGCGTAGGTAGCGGATCACCCCTCCACTTT. Protein product: CASSVGSGSPLHF.

This clonotype has more than one count but fewer than ten. The V and J genes are TRBV2 and TRBJ2-2; D remains unclear. Deletions cut 4 bases from V and 6 bases from J, with 9 bases between. Per germline, CDR1 SNHLY and CDR2 FYNNEI. This CDR3 has 13 residues. In nucleotides, the CDR3 is TGTGCCAGCAGTGTAGGGCAGGCCGGGGAGCTGTTTTTT. Residues: CASSVGQAGELFF.

J is TRBJ2-7 and V is TRBV7-9; perhaps TRBD1 as D (6 bases). Trimming removed 5 bases from V and 6 bases from J, with 17 bases in between. CDR1 is SEHNR, CDR2 FQNEAQ, per germline (reference sequence). CDR3 length: 14 residues. CDR3: CASSPPYRDLEQYF. DNA of the CDR3: TGTGCCAGCAGCCCCCCGTACAGGGACCTCGAGCAGTACTTC.

This clonotype was seen a single time. J is TRBJ2-2 and V is TRBV7-2; the D gene is possibly TRBD1 (5 bases). The CDR3 totals 15 residues. Per germline, CDR1 SGHTA and CDR2 FQGNSA. V lost 7 bases to trimming and J lost 2 bases, with 14 bases between them. CDR3 nucleotides: TGTGCCAGCACCTCGCGCCAGGGTAACACCGGGGAGCTGTTTTTT. Translating it yields CASTSRQGNTGELFF.

This clonotype was picked up a small number of times. J is TRBJ1-1 and V is TRBV12-3 or TRBV12-4; D not certain. The V end lost 8 bases, the J end lost 0 bases, and 13 bases lay between the germline ends. The CDR3 has 14 residues. The CDR3 coding sequence is TGTGCCAGCGGGCGGATCAACCTGAACACTGAAGCTTTCTTT. As protein: CASGRINLNTEAFF.

The chain joins TRBV7-2 to TRBJ2-7, with a weak D call TRBD2 (6 bases). The CDR3 consists of 14 residues. Germline values: CDR1 SGHTA, CDR2 FQGNSA. The germline V and J ends were trimmed by 3 bases and 2 bases, with 11 bases remaining between them. The CDR3 DNA reads TGTGCCAGCAGCTTGGAGGGTTCAGCCTACGAGCAGTACTTC. Protein: CASSLEGSAYEQYF.

This clonotype was observed a handful of times. This may arise from a read error, as a much more abundant clone is one base away. CDR3 residues: CASQMLSQHDGQFF. CDR3 nucleotides: TGTGCCAGCCAGATGCTGAGTCAGCACGATGGGCAGTTCTTC. This chain uses TRBV6-5 with TRBJ2-1; D unresolved. The germline gives CDR1 MNHEY, CDR2 SVGAGI. The CDR3 consists of 14 residues. The V end lost 8 bases, the J end lost 12 bases, and 23 bases lay between the germline ends.

This clonotype came up once. The rearrangement uses TRBV13 and TRBJ2-1; D is unresolved. This CDR3 has 17 residues. Germline loops: CDR1 PRHDT, CDR2 FYEKMQ (reference sequence). V was cut by 3 bases and J by 3 bases, with 18 bases left in between. As DNA, the CDR3 is TGTGCCAGCAGCTTTTCACAGAGCCGCAAAAACTACAATGAGCAGTTCTTC. It codes for CASSFSQSRKNYNEQFF.

A few counts support this clonotype. This sequence joins TRBV5-1 and TRBJ1-6; D is ambiguous. The CDR3 extends over 16 amino acids. Trimming took 7 bases from V and 8 from J, leaving 22 bases between them. Germline CDR1 is SGHRS and CDR2 is YFSETQ. CDR3 coding DNA: TGCGCCAGCCGACGGTGGAGGGAGGGAGGAGATTCACCCCTCCACTTT. Translation: CASRRWREGGDSPLHF.

The CDR3 coding sequence is TGTGCCAGCAGCTTACCAGGGGGACAGGAAAAACTGTTTTTT. It encodes CASSLPGGQEKLFF. This chain joins TRBV7-8 and TRBJ1-4; TRBD1 matches 7 bases. The CDR3 has 14 residues. Unmatched junction bases numbered 5, after V lost 2 bases and J lost 8 bases. The germline V gene encodes CDR1 SGHVS and CDR2 FQNEAQ.

The chain combines TRBV24-1 with TRBJ2-2; no reliable D call. The CDR3 covers 12 residues. Germline CDR1 is KGHDR and CDR2 is SFDVKD. The V and J ends lost 7 bases and 4 bases respectively, with 6 bases between them. The DNA for the CDR3 is TGTGCCACCAGGGGCAGCACCGGGGAGCTGTTTTTT. This codes for CATRGSTGELFF.

This clonotype was seen a handful of times. This chain connects TRBV4-3 to TRBJ2-5; maybe TRBD1 (5 bases). Trimming removed 1 base from V and 5 bases from J, with 20 bases in between. Germline CDR1 is LGHNA and CDR2 is YSLEER. The CDR3 is 17 residues long. CDR3 nucleotide sequence: TGCGCCAGCAGCCAAGTATTCGAAGGGGCGCGGATGGAGACCCAGTACTTC. Translating it yields CASSQVFEGARMETQYF.

There are a few counts of this clonotype. CDR3 protein: CASSLGGQGAEGYTF. The CDR3 DNA is TGTGCCAGCAGCTTAGGAGGACAGGGGGCGGAGGGCTACACCTTC. The chain has TRBV7-2 and TRBJ1-2, with TRBD1 matching over 11 bases. CDR3 length: 15 residues. Germline V gene lookup returns CDR1 SGHTA and CDR2 FQGNSA. Germline trimming cut 1 base from V and 8 bases from J; bases unmatched to any gene: 6. The whole variable domain, filled in from reference TRBV7-2 and TRBJ1-2, reads GAGVSQSPSNKVTEKGKDVELRCDPISGHTALYWYRQSLGQGLEFLIYFQGNSAPDKSGLPSDRFSAERTGGSVSTLTIQRTQQEDSAVYLCASSLGGQGAEGYTFGSGTRLTVV.

This clonotype occurred many times. The J gene is TRBJ1-1, the V gene TRBV11-2; D is unclear. The CDR3 totals 14 residues. The V gene lost 1 base and the J gene lost 1 base, with 7 bases spanning the gap. Germline V lookup: CDR1 SGHAT, CDR2 FQNNGV. This CDR3 is CASSLVGRNTEAFF. CDR3 nucleotide sequence: TGTGCCAGCAGCTTAGTGGGGAGGAACACTGAAGCTTTCTTT.

The CDR3 reads CASSLERGGRYGYTF. CDR3 coding DNA: TGTGCCAGCAGCTTAGAGCGGGGGGGCCGCTATGGCTACACCTTC. The chain joins TRBV7-2 to TRBJ1-2, with a weak D call TRBD1 (6 bases). The germline CDR1 and CDR2 sequences are SGHTA and FQGNSA. The CDR3 contains 15 residues. V dropped 1 base and J dropped 4 bases, with 13 bases sitting between them. The full variable domain, rest sourced from reference TRBV7-2 and TRBJ1-2, is GAGVSQSPSNKVTEKGKDVELRCDPISGHTALYWYRQSLGQGLEFLIYFQGNSAPDKSGLPSDRFSAERTGGSVSTLTIQRTQQEDSAVYLCASSLERGGRYGYTFGSGTRLTVV.

The chain couples TRBV7-2 to TRBJ2-2, with D perhaps assigned TRBD1 or TRBD2 (5 bases each). The CDR3 is 14 residues long. V lost 0 bases and J 13 bases, leaving 15 bases between the germline ends. The germline gives CDR1 SGHTA, CDR2 FQGNSA. CDR3 nucleotides: TGTGCCAGCAGCTTAGCTAACGCGGTGAGGGGGCTGTTTTTT. Translated, it gives CASSLANAVRGLFF.

This clonotype was seen many times. V is TRBV12-3 or TRBV12-4 and J is TRBJ1-2; D gene uncertain. This CDR3 is built from 12 residues. Trimming left V 8 bases short and J 4 bases short, with 11 bases between. The CDR3 nucleotides are TGTGCCAGCGGGCCTGGGCCCTATGGCTACACCTTC. This gives the protein CASGPGPYGYTF.

This clonotype was counted only a few times. The genes are TRBV4-3 and TRBJ2-1, with TRBD2 identical over 8 bases. From germline, CDR1 is LGHNA and CDR2 YSLEER. V dropped 0 bases and J dropped 7; count of bases not matched to a gene: 5. The CDR3 runs 15 residues. The CDR3 DNA sequence: TGCGCCAGCAGCCAAGAAAGACTAGCGTGGAATGAGCAGTTCTTC. This translates into CASSQERLAWNEQFF.

This clonotype appeared a few times. The chain uses TRBV3-1 and TRBJ2-7; tentatively, D is TRBD1 or TRBD2 (6 bases each). Per germline, CDR1 LGHDT and CDR2 YNNKEL (reference sequence). The length of the CDR3 is 14 residues. The V and J ends lost 0 bases and 7 bases respectively, with 13 bases between them. The DNA for the CDR3 is TGTGCCAGCAGCCAAGAGACGGGGGCGCGGGAGCAGTACTTC. Translating it yields CASSQETGAREQYF.

Concerning this clonotype: Relative to the germline gene, one junction end is altered; a read error may explain this. The chain carries TRBV27 and TRBJ1-4; 8 bases map to TRBD1. The germline V gene has CDR1 MNHEY and CDR2 SMNVEV (reference sequence). This CDR3 comprises 15 residues. CDR3 sequence: CASSFLQGANGKLFF. The CDR3, as DNA: TGTGCCAGCAGTTTTCTGCAGGGGGCGAATGGAAAACTGTTTTTT.

The sample holds many counts of this clonotype. The gene calls are TRBV7-9 and TRBJ1-2; D is undetermined. V lost 5 bases and J 4 bases, leaving 17 bases between the germline ends. The CDR3 spans 15 residues. Germline V CDR1 and CDR2: SEHNR, FQNEAQ (reference sequence). The CDR3 protein is CASSTTDGGSYGYTF. DNA of the CDR3: TGTGCCAGCAGCACGACGGACGGAGGATCCTATGGCTACACCTTC.

In this sample, this clonotype turned up a few times. The chain has TRBV27 and TRBJ1-2; D is possibly TRBD1 (5 bases). The V end lost 7 bases, the J end lost 8 bases, and 11 bases lay between the germline ends. The CDR3 runs 11 residues. Per the germline V gene, CDR1 is MNHEY and CDR2 is SMNVEV (reference sequence). The CDR3 region is CASTSGSGYTF. Here the CDR3 DNA reads TGTGCCAGCACCTCAGGGAGCGGCTACACCTTC.

The chain carries TRBV7-2 and TRBJ2-1; D ambiguous. The V gene lost 6 bases and the J gene lost 0 bases, with 9 bases spanning the gap. The CDR3 has 14 residues. Germline V gene lookup returns CDR1 SGHTA and CDR2 FQGNSA. The CDR3 loop reads CASSLGSSYNEQFF. The CDR3 DNA reads TGTGCCAGCAGTTTGGGCTCCTCCTACAATGAGCAGTTCTTC.

This clonotype was seen a few times. V usage is TRBV7-8 and J usage is TRBJ1-4, with a weak D call TRBD1 (5 bases). Germline V lookup: CDR1 SGHVS, CDR2 FQNEAQ. Trimming pared 0 bases from V and 8 bases from J, leaving 16 bases between. This CDR3 spans 16 amino acids. In DNA, the CDR3 is TGTGCCAGCAGCTTAGCGAGGGACCAAAGAGAAGAAAAACTGTTTTTT. This encodes CASSLARDQREEKLFF.

This sequence joins TRBV7-2 and TRBJ1-6; D remains unclear. Germline loops: CDR1 SGHTA, CDR2 FQGNSA. Trimming stripped 1 base from V and 5 bases from J, with 9 bases between. The CDR3 sequence is 15 residues long. CDR3 DNA sequence: TGTGCCAGCAGCTTAGTGGGCATGAATAATTCACCCCTCCACTTT. Translated, it gives CASSLVGMNNSPLHF.

J is TRBJ2-1 and V is TRBV7-2; weak D call: TRBD1 (5 bases). This CDR3 spans 13 amino acids. Germline V gives CDR1 SGHTA, CDR2 FQGNSA. V lost 4 bases and J lost 6, with 10 bases in between. The CDR3 DNA follows: TGTGCCAGCAGCTCGACAGTTACCAATGAGCAGTTCTTC. It specifies CASSSTVTNEQFF. The full variable domain, its missing parts supplied by reference TRBV7-2 and TRBJ2-1, is GAGVSQSPSNKVTEKGKDVELRCDPISGHTALYWYRQSLGQGLEFLIYFQGNSAPDKSGLPSDRFSAERTGGSVSTLTIQRTQQEDSAVYLCASSSTVTNEQFFGPGTRLTVL.

This clonotype was counted many times. The V and J genes are TRBV4-3 and TRBJ1-5; D unclear. The CDR3 length is 14 residues. V was clipped by 0 bases and J by 1 base, with 4 bases between them. The germline gives CDR1 LGHNA, CDR2 YSLEER. As DNA, the CDR3 is TGCGCCAGCAGCCAAGAAGACAGCAATCAGCCCCAGCATTTT. This encodes CASSQEDSNQPQHF.

This clonotype was seen only a few times. J is TRBJ2-3 and V is TRBV6-5, with 8 bases matching TRBD2. After removal of 7 bases from V and 0 bases from J, the junction contained 6 bases not matched to a gene. Germline assignment: CDR1 MNHEY and CDR2 SVGAGI. The CDR3 loop spans 15 amino acids. The CDR3 here is CASKTSVTSTDTQYF. CDR3 DNA sequence: TGTGCCAGCAAGACTAGCGTAACTAGCACAGATACGCAGTATTTT.

V is TRBV4-1 and J is TRBJ1-6, with D maybe TRBD1 (5 bases). Trimming left V 1 base short and J 0 bases short, with 19 bases between. Per the germline V gene, CDR1 is MGHRA and CDR2 is YSYEKL. The CDR3 sequence is 20 residues long. The CDR3: CASSQAGGLPTSSYNSPLHF. Written as DNA, the CDR3 is TGCGCCAGCAGCCAAGCGGGGGGACTTCCGACGAGCTCCTATAATTCACCCCTCCACTTT.

This chain connects TRBV7-2 to TRBJ1-1; tentative D call: TRBD1 (5 bases). From germline, CDR1 is SGHTA and CDR2 FQGNSA. The V gene lost 5 bases and the J gene lost 6 bases, with 28 bases spanning the gap. There are 18 residues in the CDR3. In nucleotides, the CDR3 is TGTGCCAGCAGCCACGGGGGGGGAGAGATTTTAAGCCAGGCTGAAGCTTTCTTT. Translating it yields CASSHGGGEILSQAEAFF.